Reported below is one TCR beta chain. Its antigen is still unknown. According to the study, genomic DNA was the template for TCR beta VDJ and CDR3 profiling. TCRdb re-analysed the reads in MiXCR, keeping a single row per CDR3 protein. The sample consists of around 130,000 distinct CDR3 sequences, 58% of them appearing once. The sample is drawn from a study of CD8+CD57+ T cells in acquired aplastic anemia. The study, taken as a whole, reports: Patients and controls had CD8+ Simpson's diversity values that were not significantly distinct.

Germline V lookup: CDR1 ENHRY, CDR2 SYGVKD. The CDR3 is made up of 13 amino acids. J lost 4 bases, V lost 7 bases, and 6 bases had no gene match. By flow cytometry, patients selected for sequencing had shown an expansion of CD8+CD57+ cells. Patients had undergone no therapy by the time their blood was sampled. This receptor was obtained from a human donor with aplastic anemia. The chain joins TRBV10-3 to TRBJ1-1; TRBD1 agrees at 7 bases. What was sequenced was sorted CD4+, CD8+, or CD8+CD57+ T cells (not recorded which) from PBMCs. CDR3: CAIIAQGSTEAFF. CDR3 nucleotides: TGTGCCATCATTGCACAGGGGAGCACTGAAGCTTTCTTT.